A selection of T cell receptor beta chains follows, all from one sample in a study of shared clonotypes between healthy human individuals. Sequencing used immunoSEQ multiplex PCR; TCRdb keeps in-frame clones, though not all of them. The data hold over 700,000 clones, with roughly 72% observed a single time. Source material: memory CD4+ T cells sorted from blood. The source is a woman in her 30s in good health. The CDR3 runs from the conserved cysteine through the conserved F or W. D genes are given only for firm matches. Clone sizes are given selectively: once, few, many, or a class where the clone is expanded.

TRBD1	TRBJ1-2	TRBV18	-	TGTGCCAGCTCACCGGGGACAGACTATGGCTACACCTTC	CASSPGTDYGYTF
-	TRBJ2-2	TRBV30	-	TGTGCCTGGGATGGGACACCAGAGAGGCTGTTTTTT	CAWDGTPERLFF
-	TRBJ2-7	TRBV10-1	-	TGCGCCAGCAGTGAGTCGAAGTTCTACGAGCAGTACTTC	CASSESKFYEQYF
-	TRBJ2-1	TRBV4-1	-	TGCGCCAGCAGCCAAGAGGGGGGCGGGGCCACCTACAATGAGCAGTTCTTC	CASSQEGGGATYNEQFF
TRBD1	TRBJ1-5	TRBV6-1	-	TGTGCCAGCAGTGATACCGGGACAGGGTTTAATCAGCCCCAGCATTTT	CASSDTGTGFNQPQHF
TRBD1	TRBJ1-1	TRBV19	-	TGTGCCAGTAGTACAGGGACAGGGGGTGGCACTGAAGCTTTCTTT	CASSTGTGGGTEAFF
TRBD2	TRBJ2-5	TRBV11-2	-	TGTGCCAGCAGCTTAACCCGACTAGCGGGTAAACAAGAGACCCAGTACTTC	CASSLTRLAGKQETQYF
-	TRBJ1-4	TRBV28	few	TGTGCCAGCAGTTTACCGGTTGGGAAACTGTTTTTT	CASSLPVGKLFF
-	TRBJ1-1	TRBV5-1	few	TGCGCCAGCAGTTTGGGGACACTGAACACTGAAGCTTTCTTT	CASSLGTLNTEAFF
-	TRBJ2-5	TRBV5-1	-	TGCGCCAGCAGCGAAATAGAGACCCAGTACTTC	CASSEIETQYF
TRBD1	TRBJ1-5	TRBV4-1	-	TGCGCCAGCAGCCACCCGACAGGGGGCATTAGTCAGCCCCAGCATTTT	CASSHPTGGISQPQHF
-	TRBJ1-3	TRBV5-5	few	TGTGCCAGCAGCTTGAGTCACGGAATCTCTGGAAACACCATATATTTT	CASSLSHGISGNTIYF
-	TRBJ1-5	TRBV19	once	TGTGCCAGTAGTATTACAGGGCCCGGTCAGCCCCAGCATTTT	CASSITGPGQPQHF
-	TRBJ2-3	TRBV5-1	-	TGCGCCAGCAGCGATCGAATGGGAGATACGCAGTATTTT	CASSDRMGDTQYF
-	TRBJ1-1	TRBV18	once	TGTGCCAGCTCACCACATAATGACAGGTCCGCTGAAGCTTTCTTT	CASSPHNDRSAEAFF
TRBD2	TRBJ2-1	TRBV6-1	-	TGTGCCAGCAGTGTCCGGACTAGCGGGGCCTACAATGAGCAGTTCTTC	CASSVRTSGAYNEQFF
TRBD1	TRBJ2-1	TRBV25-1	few	TGTGCCAGCAGTGGAGACCGAACCGGGACAGGGTTCTACAATGAGCAGTTCTTC	CASSGDRTGTGFYNEQFF
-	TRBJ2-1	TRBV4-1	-	TGCGCCAGCAGCCTAAAGATGGTAGCGCCGGGGTGGAATGAGCAGTTCTTC	CASSLKMVAPGWNEQFF
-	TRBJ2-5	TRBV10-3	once	TGTGCCATCAGTGACTCCCCAGAGACCCAGTACTTC	CAISDSPETQYF
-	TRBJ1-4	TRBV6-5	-	TGTGCCAGCAGTTACACGTCAGGGGTTGTTGAAAAACTGTTTTTT	CASSYTSGVVEKLFF
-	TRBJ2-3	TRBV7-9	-	TGTGCCAGCAGTGTGTCTAAAAGCACAGATACGCAGTATTTT	CASSVSKSTDTQYF
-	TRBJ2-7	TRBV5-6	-	TGTGCCAGCAGCTTGGGGGACCTACTTACCAACGAGCAGTACTTC	CASSLGDLLTNEQYF
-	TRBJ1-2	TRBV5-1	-	TGCGCCAGCAGCGGAGGGACGGGGCTTAACTATGGCTACACCTTC	CASSGGTGLNYGYTF
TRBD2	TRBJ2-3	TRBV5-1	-	TGCGCCAGCAGCTTGGTCCGGGGGGAGTATATAGATACGCAGTATTTT	CASSLVRGEYIDTQYF
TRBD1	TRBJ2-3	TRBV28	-	TGTGCCAGCAGCCCGGTAGGGCTACAGGGGGCCGGCACAGATACGCAGTATTTT	CASSPVGLQGAGTDTQYF
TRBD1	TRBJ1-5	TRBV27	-	TGTGCCAGCAGTTTACGGACAGGCGATCAGCCCCAGCATTTT	CASSLRTGDQPQHF
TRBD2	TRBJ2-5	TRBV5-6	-	TGTGCCAGCGGACGACTAGCGGGAGGTGGAGAGACCCAGTACTTC	CASGRLAGGGETQYF